Here is one T cell receptor (beta chain) with its context. This entry is derived from a study of cytomegalovirus exposure and HLA in healthy donors. In the PCR, 60 Vbeta and 13 Jbeta primers were used. Only in-frame clones appear in the TCRdb table, and some are missing; sequencing was by immunoSEQ multiplex PCR. The top ten clones hold 5.5% to 8.5% of a sample with some 130,000 clones, around four fifths of them seen once. V shed 4 bases and J shed 3 bases, with 8 bases lying between them. This CDR3 region has 12 residues. The germline V gene encodes CDR1 SQVTM and CDR2 ANQGSEA. The clonotype was recovered from a male donor in good health and CMV-seronegative. The V and J genes are TRBV29-1 and TRBJ2-3, with D hard to call. The sample consisted of PBMCs. CDR3 in DNA: TGCAGCGTTGTGAGAGGAACAGATACGCAGTATTTT. Protein: CSVVRGTDTQYF.